This T cell receptor beta chain originates from a study of shared clonotypes between healthy human individuals. Once extracted for a subset, genomic DNA was divided evenly among several immunoSEQ plates. The input for sorted-subset replicate PCRs was around 200 ng DNA, tens of thousands of T cell genomes. The assay was immunoSEQ multiplex PCR, and TCRdb's table has in-frame clones only and misses some. The sample lists around 2.3 million clones, around 95% occurring once. Donors comprised healthy HIV-negative adults lacking recent acute infections or vaccinations. CD4+ cells yielded CD45RA+ naive and CD45RA-negative memory subsets. The CDR3 loop spans 12 amino acids. Trimming took 7 bases from V and 4 from J, leaving 8 bases between them. The germline gives CDR1 MNHNS, CDR2 SASEGT.

Sequences were obtained from naive CD4+ T cells sorted from blood. The sample's subset: CD45RA+ positively selected. The chain combines TRBV6-1 with TRBJ2-4; TRBD1 might be the D (7 bases). The source is a man between 18 and 35 years old in good health. In DNA form, the CDR3 reads TGTGCCAGCACAGGGGGGAAAAACATTCAGTACTTC. Protein sequence: CASTGGKNIQYF.